The rows below give T cell receptor beta chains drawn from one sample of a study of beta chain features in type 1 diabetes. The assay was immunoSEQ multiplex PCR, and TCRdb's table has in-frame clones only and misses some. The data show under 800,000 clones, about a sixth seen once. Sequencing was done on a sample of naive CD4+ T cells from blood. The receptors originated from a man between 18 and 35 years old in good health. Each CDR3 is given with its conserved first and last residue. The D gene is left open where the match is weak. Expanded clones are given a class, and other clones once, few, many or no size at all.

D	J	size	V	DNA	CDR3
-	TRBJ2-1	few	TRBV7-3	TGTGCCAGCAGCCTCGGGAATGAGCAGTTCTTC	CASSLGNEQFF
-	TRBJ2-7	few	TRBV2	TGTGCCAGCAGATTCGGACAGCTCTACGAGCAGTACTTC	CASRFGQLYEQYF
TRBD1	TRBJ1-5	-	TRBV18	TGTGCCAGCTCGCCTGACAGGGGTGTACAGCCCCAGCATTTT	CASSPDRGVQPQHF
-	TRBJ2-5	-	TRBV6-1	TGTGCCAGCAGTCTGGGGGAGACCCAGTACTTC	CASSLGETQYF
TRBD2	TRBJ2-2	-	TRBV15	TGTGCCACCACCGGGACTAGGGGCACCGGGGAGCTGTTTTTT	CATTGTRGTGELFF
-	TRBJ2-3	-	TRBV9	TGTGCCAGCAGGACCGGGACGACTAGCACAGATACGCAGTATTTT	CASRTGTTSTDTQYF
TRBD1	TRBJ1-1	few	TRBV10-3	TGTGCCATCAGTGAGTCGAAGGGGGACAGGATGAACACTGAAGCTTTCTTT	CAISESKGDRMNTEAFF
TRBD1	TRBJ2-7	-	TRBV5-1	TGCGCCAGCAGCTTCCTGACAGGGATTAGCTACGAGCAGTACTTC	CASSFLTGISYEQYF
TRBD1	TRBJ2-7	-	TRBV2	TGTGCCAGCAGTGAGGGGACAGGGCCCGGCGAGCAGTACTTC	CASSEGTGPGEQYF
-	TRBJ2-1	few	TRBV5-1	TGCGCCAGCAGCCTCCCCTCAGAAGAGCAGTTCTTC	CASSLPSEEQFF
-	TRBJ1-3	-	TRBV14	TGTGCCAGCAGCCGGGCCACTCTGAGCTCTGGAAACACCATATATTTT	CASSRATLSSGNTIYF
-	TRBJ1-5	-	TRBV28	TGTGCCAGCAGTTTCATTCGATCCGAGCGAAGCAATCAGCCCCAGCATTTT	CASSFIRSERSNQPQHF
TRBD1	TRBJ1-2	-	TRBV27	TGTGCCAGCAGTACCTGGACAGGGAACTATGGCTACACCTTC	CASSTWTGNYGYTF
-	TRBJ1-1	-	TRBV9	TGTGCCAGCAGCGTGAGCCCCGGTATGGGGGCGGCAGGTTGGAGCACTGAAGCTTTCTTT	CASSVSPGMGAAGWSTEAFF
TRBD1	TRBJ1-5	few	TRBV5-4	TGTGCCAGCAGCTTTTGGACAGGGGATCGTGGGCAGCCCCAGCATTTT	CASSFWTGDRGQPQHF
-	TRBJ1-2	few	TRBV29-1	TGCAGCGAATCTCCCGGTGTTGGCTACACCTTC	CSESPGVGYTF
-	TRBJ2-1	few	TRBV7-9	TGTGCCAGCAGCTATTCAGGGCCCCAGGGGCAGTTCTTC	CASSYSGPQGQFF
-	TRBJ2-5	-	TRBV14	TGTGCCAGCAGCCAAGTCCTAGCGGAGACCCAGTACTTC	CASSQVLAETQYF
TRBD1	TRBJ2-7	few	TRBV28	TGTGCCAGCGGGACAGGGGGCTACGAGCAGTACTTC	CASGTGGYEQYF
-	TRBJ1-1	-	TRBV4-2	TGTGCCAGCAGCCAATTCCCCCGGGGGGCCGACCTTATGAACACTGAAGCTTTCTTT	CASSQFPRGADLMNTEAFF
-	TRBJ1-1	few	TRBV25-1	TGTGCCAGCACCAAACCCCGGGGACCGCCGTCCGGGGACACTGAAGCTTTCTTT	CASTKPRGPPSGDTEAFF
-	TRBJ2-3	few	TRBV6-1	TGTGCCAGCAGTGAATGGCGTACTAGCACAGATACGCAGTATTTT	CASSEWRTSTDTQYF
-	TRBJ2-6	few	TRBV6-4	TGTGCCAGCAGTGAAATGACTGGGGCCAACGTCCTGACTTTC	CASSEMTGANVLTF
-	TRBJ1-1	-	TRBV6-6	TGTGCCAGCAGTTCGTGGGAGAACACTGAAGCTTTCTTT	CASSSWENTEAFF
-	TRBJ1-5	few	TRBV29-1	TGCAGCGTTGTAATGTCCCCCAGATCGCGGGGCAATCAGCCCCAGCATTTT	CSVVMSPRSRGNQPQHF
-	TRBJ1-4	few	TRBV6-5	TGTGCCAGCAGCTCCGGGGGGGTTGGGAATGAAAAACTGTTTTTT	CASSSGGVGNEKLFF
-	TRBJ1-3	few	TRBV5-8	TGTGCCAGCAGCTCCGACAGGAGCTCTGGAAACACCATATATTTT	CASSSDRSSGNTIYF
-	TRBJ1-2	few	TRBV7-9	TGTGCCAGCAGCCCCCGGACGGGGCTCTATGGCTACACCTTC	CASSPRTGLYGYTF
-	TRBJ2-1	-	TRBV4-1	TGCGCCAGCAGCCAAGGACCTTTCAGGGGCCTCTCCTACAATGAGCAGTTCTTC	CASSQGPFRGLSYNEQFF
-	TRBJ2-1	-	TRBV5-1	TGCGCCAGCAGCTTGGACGGAGCCAATGAGCAGTTCTTC	CASSLDGANEQFF
TRBD1	TRBJ2-3	-	TRBV27	TGTGCCAGCAGTTCCGGACAGGGGCGCACAGATACGCAGTATTTT	CASSSGQGRTDTQYF
TRBD1	TRBJ2-2	few	TRBV28	TGTGCCAGCAGTGTACAGGGGGCAGTGAACACCGGGGAGCTGTTTTTT	CASSVQGAVNTGELFF
-	TRBJ2-7	few	TRBV7-2	TGTGCCAGCAGGTTAGCGGCTTCCTACGAGCAGTACTTC	CASRLAASYEQYF
-	TRBJ1-5	-	TRBV2	TGTGCCAGCACCTTGGATCAGTCGCTGGGCAATCAGCCCCAGCATTTT	CASTLDQSLGNQPQHF
-	TRBJ2-5	-	TRBV5-1	TGCGCCAGCAGCCACCCTGGACTGTCACAAGAGACCCAGTACTTC	CASSHPGLSQETQYF
-	TRBJ2-2	-	TRBV14	TGTGCCAGCAGCCGTAGCGGTGTGAGCGGGGAGCTGTTTTTT	CASSRSGVSGELFF
TRBD2	TRBJ2-3	-	TRBV9	TGTGCCAGCAGCGTAGGAGCGGGGAGCGGACTAAGCACAGATACGCAGTATTTT	CASSVGAGSGLSTDTQYF
-	TRBJ2-7	-	TRBV7-3	TGTGCCAGCAGCTTAGTTGGAGGGACCACATACGAGCAGTACTTC	CASSLVGGTTYEQYF
-	TRBJ2-5	-	TRBV4-1	TGCGCCAGCAGCCACCAAGGACATAACCAAGAGACCCAGTACTTC	CASSHQGHNQETQYF
TRBD2	TRBJ2-5	-	TRBV7-2	TGTGCCAGCAGACAACTAGCGTCGGAGACCCAGTACTTC	CASRQLASETQYF
-	TRBJ2-3	-	TRBV10-3	TGTGCCATCAGTGCCCGGGGTTCGGATACGCAGTATTTT	CAISARGSDTQYF
TRBD2	TRBJ2-1	-	TRBV7-2	TGTGCCAGCAGCTCGGCCGGGACTAGCGTGTCTGAGCAGTTCTTC	CASSSAGTSVSEQFF
TRBD2	TRBJ2-7	few	TRBV10-3	TGTGCCATCAGTCAGCGGGGGGACTCCTACGAGCAGTACTTC	CAISQRGDSYEQYF
-	TRBJ1-5	-	TRBV11-2	TGTGCCAGCAGAGCAGGGGTCTTCGGCAATCAGCCCCAGCATTTT	CASRAGVFGNQPQHF
-	TRBJ2-5	few	TRBV5-1	TGCGCCAGCAGAGCGATAGGGCGGGAGACCCAGTACTTC	CASRAIGRETQYF
-	TRBJ2-7	-	TRBV28	TGTGCCAGCAGTCCCCCGATCAGGGGCTCCTACGAGCAGTACTTC	CASSPPIRGSYEQYF
TRBD1	TRBJ1-6	few	TRBV30	TGTGCCTGGAGTATAGACCGGGACAGGGGGCGTCGAATTTCACCCCTCCACTTT	CAWSIDRDRGRRISPLHF
TRBD1	TRBJ2-4	-	TRBV4-2	TGTGCCAGCAGCCAAGAGGAAGGGGGCAGGGACATTCAGTACTTC	CASSQEEGGRDIQYF
TRBD2	TRBJ2-1	few	TRBV5-1	TGCGCCAGCGGGATCGGGATTGCGGGGGATCAAGGGCAGTTCTTC	CASGIGIAGDQGQFF
-	TRBJ2-2	few	TRBV2	TGTGCCAGCAGTGGGCTGGCGGAGCTGTTTTTT	CASSGLAELFF
-	TRBJ1-2	-	TRBV7-9	TGTGCCAGCACCCTGGGAGTAAAGGGTGGCTACACCTTC	CASTLGVKGGYTF
TRBD1	TRBJ1-1	-	TRBV6-5	TGTGCCAGCAGTGGGCGGACAGGGAACACTGAAGCTTTCTTT	CASSGRTGNTEAFF
TRBD1	TRBJ2-3	-	TRBV9	TGTGCCAGCAGCCCCCGGGACAGGTTCACAGATACGCAGTATTTT	CASSPRDRFTDTQYF
TRBD2	TRBJ2-1	-	TRBV7-2	TGTGCCAGCAGCTTAAGACAGCGGGACTACAATGAGCAGTTCTTC	CASSLRQRDYNEQFF